This section outlines one T cell receptor beta chain sequence together with its context. Its antigen target is currently unknown. Per-base qualities were not stored, and no clone one base away is much larger. This record belongs to a study of blood T cell repertoires in COVID-19 (TCRdb year 2020). About the investigation overall: The collaborator samples originated in the United States, Italy and Spain and spanned the acute and convalescent phases of COVID-19. Deeply sampled blood TCRbeta repertoires from subjects exposed to, actively infected with, or recovered from COVID-19 were included in the dataset. The sample metadata nearly always contained a de-identified subject ID, COVID-19 status, age in years and sex. Samples were obtained from the ongoing ImmuneRACE study (first 160 participants) and from about 1,300 subjects provided by 6 global collaborators. The material from the prospective study consisted of cDNA or gDNA derived from T cells, B-cell-depleted T cells, or PBMCs. The repertoires were made available in a free public database intended to serve as a resource for research on the immune response to SARS-CoV-2. HLA class I and class II types, where available, came from metadata supplied by the sample provider rather than from assay-based typing.

The CDR3 contains 15 residues, cysteine and phenylalanine counted. The kept DNA is CDR3 alone, 45 bases in frame from the first base. Sequences SNHLY (CDR1) and FYNNEI (CDR2) are obtained from the germline V gene. The V and J ends are trimmed by 5 bases and 6 bases, leaving 16 bases between them. On the study overall, not on this receptor specifically: How much clinical and demographic metadata was included differed by source and by participant, and the metadata was provided uncurated.

TCRbeta CDR3 regions were amplified from genomic DNA by means of the immunoSEQ Assay, a bias-controlled multiplex PCR. The authors processed their data as follows. The number of nucleated cells in each sample was estimated from the amplification of reference gene primers within the assay. To quantify the absolute abundance of each unique TCRbeta CDR3 rearrangement, sequence reads were collapsed and filtered. For each sample, productive Simpson clonality was calculated as the square root of Simpson's diversity index over productive rearrangements. Held by TCRdb, this immuneACCESS table contains in-frame sequences only and omits some clones. Under half of the omission traces to an unresolved V gene where checked; the cause of the rest is unknown. The V and J calls and clone size were taken over from that table, and D and trimming were inferred from the DNA. For this sample there are some 250,000 clones; roughly 84% appear just once. Approximately 4.7% of the sample rests with the top ten.

Whole blood was collected in K2EDTA tubes by collaborating institutions according to the institutions' own protocols. Collaborator samples were shipped for TCRbeta analysis as frozen whole blood, isolated PBMCs, or DNA extracted from either sample type. Sequencing was done on a sample of peripheral blood. This chain joins TRBV2 to TRBJ2-2; the D gene is not confidently resolved. This sequence was found in a middle-aged man with active or convalescent COVID-19. The DNA reads as follows: TGTGCCAGCAGTACTAACCCTCTTGGAGCCGGGGAGCTGTTTTTT. It is translated as CASSTNPLGAGELFF.